The 10 T cell receptor beta chains below all came from one sample that was sequenced in a study of tumor and adjacent non-tumor tissue in lung cancer. The template was RNA from unsorted bulk tissue. More than 3 cm separated this lung sample from the edge of the tumor. TCRbeta libraries were built with three rounds of nested PCR, modified from ARM-PCR. From the multiplex PCR reads, TCRdb called clonotypes with MiXCR, one entry per CDR3 protein. The sample has tens of thousands of distinct CDR3 sequences; less than 75% are singletons. Material for sequencing was distant non-tumor lung tissue. These receptors came from a woman aged 45-60 years with non-small cell lung cancer.

On this clonotype: The junction and the germline gene differ at one end; a read error may be behind it. The chain links TRBV10-3 to TRBJ2-2; D is possibly TRBD1 (6 bases). CDR3 length: 14 amino acids. CDR1 and CDR2 (germline): ENHRY, SYGVKD. The CDR3 DNA follows: TGTACCATCAGAGGTAACGGGGACACCGGGGAGCTGTCTTTT. Amino acid sequence: CTIRGNGDTGELSF.

This chain joins TRBV29-1 and TRBJ2-5; weak D call: TRBD1 (6 bases). Germline CDR1 SQVTM, CDR2 ANQGSEA. CDR3 size: 13 residues. The CDR3 loop is CNAVRGQGETQYF. CDR3 coding DNA: TGCAACGCAGTTCGGGGCCAGGGGGAGACCCAGTACTTC.

In its sample, this clonotype was seen many times. The V call is TRBV12-3 or TRBV12-4, the J call TRBJ1-6; tentative D call: TRBD1 (5 bases). This CDR3 spans 12 amino acids. V lost 6 bases, J lost 7 bases, and 7 bases lay in between. CDR3 sequence reads: CASSRQNSPLHF. CDR3 coding DNA: TGTGCCAGCAGCCGACAGAATTCACCCCTCCACTTT.

This clonotype has ten or more counts. The J gene is TRBJ2-1, the V gene TRBV12-3 or TRBV12-4, with D possibly matching TRBD2 (6 bases). The germline V and J ends were trimmed by 3 bases and 5 bases, with 8 bases remaining between them. The CDR3 totals 13 residues. The CDR3 loop reads CASSLGLNNEQFF. CDR3 nucleotide sequence: TGTGCCAGCAGTTTGGGACTTAACAATGAGCAGTTCTTC.

Worth noting for this clonotype: This sequence may be a read error, since a much larger clone differs from it by one base. V usage is TRBV6-6 and J usage is TRBJ1-5; TRBD1 matches at 7 bases. J gave up 1 base and V 8 bases, and 17 bases lay outside the gene matches. Germline lookup yields CDR1 MNHNY and CDR2 SVGAGI (reference sequence). The CDR3 has 18 amino acids. The CDR3 bases are TGTGCCAGCTGTCCCCGGGACAGCGCCCAGGGGAGCAATCAGCCCCAGCATTTT. Translating it yields CASCPRDSAQGSNQPQHF.

About this clonotype itself: At one end, the junction sequence differs from germline, possibly due to a read error. This sequence joins TRBV29-1 and TRBJ1-3; no clear D gene. Germline values: CDR1 SQVTM, CDR2 ANQGSEA. The CDR3 contains 13 residues. This chain's CDR3 is CSVWTNSGNTTYF. The CDR3 DNA follows: TGCAGCGTTTGGACGAACTCTGGAAACACCACATATTTT.

Remarks on this clonotype: A much larger clonotype is one base distant, so this may be a read error. The chain carries TRBV20-1 and TRBJ2-7; D gene unclear. The V end lost 2 bases, the J end lost 3 bases, and 14 bases lay between the germline ends. Germline assignment: CDR1 DFQATT and CDR2 SNEGSKA (reference sequence). The CDR3 totals 14 residues. The CDR3 protein is CSARNLQTFYEQYF. CDR3 sequence (DNA): TGCAGTGCTAGAAATCTACAAACCTTCTACGAGCAGTACTTC.

In this sample, this clonotype turned up many times. The gene calls are TRBV13 and TRBJ2-7; 9 bases agree with TRBD2. This CDR3 comprises 14 residues. The junction had 6 bases not matched to a gene; V was cut back by 0 bases and J by 9 bases. Germline values: CDR1 PRHDT, CDR2 FYEKMQ (reference sequence). CDR3: CASSLGLAGKGQYF. CDR3 nucleotides: TGTGCCAGCAGCTTAGGACTAGCGGGTAAGGGGCAGTACTTC.

With regard to this clonotype: Germline is not matched at one junction end, which may reflect a read error. V gene TRBV11-2 combines with J gene TRBJ1-3, with D unresolved. Germline V CDR1 and CDR2: SGHAT, FQNNGV. The CDR3 covers 15 residues. CDR3: CASGLDRAVGNTIHF. CDR3 sequence (DNA): TGTGCCAGCGGCTTAGATCGGGCCGTCGGAAACACCATACATTTT.

To note about this clonotype: A much larger clonotype is one base distant, so this may be a read error. This chain joins TRBV20-1 and TRBJ1-5; 11 bases line up with TRBD1. This CDR3 has 16 residues. The germline V gene has CDR1 DFQATT and CDR2 SNEGSKA (reference sequence). This CDR3 reads CRASPAGQGDNQPQHF. CDR3 nucleotide sequence: TGCAGGGCTAGTCCGGCGGGACAGGGGGATAATCAGCCCCAGCATTTT.